The following is a T cell receptor (beta chain) sequence with its context. There are a few counts of this clonotype. The clone's antigen remains unknown. No clone much larger than this one lies a single base away; base qualities are absent. V is clipped by 6 bases and J by 3 bases, and the sequence between their germline boundaries is 14 bases long. CDR1 and CDR2 are read off the germline V gene as KGHSH and LQKENI. From the cysteine up to the phenylalanine, the CDR3 has a length of 14 residues. Just the 42-base CDR3 DNA is kept, in frame starting at base 1. The data were obtained in a study of T-cell reconstitution after alpha-beta-depleted transplantation in children (dated by TCRdb to about 2016). For the wider study: Using TCR repertoire profiling, the study quantitatively followed how T-cell immune reconstitution unfolded in children after TCRalphabeta/CD19-depleted allogeneic hematopoietic cell transplantation.

Library preparation was by PCR. These reads were obtained on an Illumina HiSeq 2500. TCR library preparation used molecular barcoding, with unique molecular identifiers applied to normalize quantification of the TCRbeta repertoire. TCRdb trimmed the raw reads at Q25, called clones with MiXCR and kept productive beta chains. Rows merge per CDR3 protein into single entries with the most common DNA and genes. This sample holds about 640,000 distinct CDR3 sequences; 16% were observed only once. The ten top clones hold around 0.96% of the sample. In this chain, TRBV18 is recombined with TRBJ1-1, and possibly TRBD1, on 5 matching bases. The clonotype originates from a human donor who donated a stem cell graft to a child with acute myeloid leukemia. Sequenced material: PBMCs from the stem cell graft donor, taken from the stem cell graft. The DNA sequence is as follows: TGTGCCAGCTCCCTCAGGGAAGGTGACACTGAAGCTTTCTTT. Its protein product is CASSLREGDTEAFF.